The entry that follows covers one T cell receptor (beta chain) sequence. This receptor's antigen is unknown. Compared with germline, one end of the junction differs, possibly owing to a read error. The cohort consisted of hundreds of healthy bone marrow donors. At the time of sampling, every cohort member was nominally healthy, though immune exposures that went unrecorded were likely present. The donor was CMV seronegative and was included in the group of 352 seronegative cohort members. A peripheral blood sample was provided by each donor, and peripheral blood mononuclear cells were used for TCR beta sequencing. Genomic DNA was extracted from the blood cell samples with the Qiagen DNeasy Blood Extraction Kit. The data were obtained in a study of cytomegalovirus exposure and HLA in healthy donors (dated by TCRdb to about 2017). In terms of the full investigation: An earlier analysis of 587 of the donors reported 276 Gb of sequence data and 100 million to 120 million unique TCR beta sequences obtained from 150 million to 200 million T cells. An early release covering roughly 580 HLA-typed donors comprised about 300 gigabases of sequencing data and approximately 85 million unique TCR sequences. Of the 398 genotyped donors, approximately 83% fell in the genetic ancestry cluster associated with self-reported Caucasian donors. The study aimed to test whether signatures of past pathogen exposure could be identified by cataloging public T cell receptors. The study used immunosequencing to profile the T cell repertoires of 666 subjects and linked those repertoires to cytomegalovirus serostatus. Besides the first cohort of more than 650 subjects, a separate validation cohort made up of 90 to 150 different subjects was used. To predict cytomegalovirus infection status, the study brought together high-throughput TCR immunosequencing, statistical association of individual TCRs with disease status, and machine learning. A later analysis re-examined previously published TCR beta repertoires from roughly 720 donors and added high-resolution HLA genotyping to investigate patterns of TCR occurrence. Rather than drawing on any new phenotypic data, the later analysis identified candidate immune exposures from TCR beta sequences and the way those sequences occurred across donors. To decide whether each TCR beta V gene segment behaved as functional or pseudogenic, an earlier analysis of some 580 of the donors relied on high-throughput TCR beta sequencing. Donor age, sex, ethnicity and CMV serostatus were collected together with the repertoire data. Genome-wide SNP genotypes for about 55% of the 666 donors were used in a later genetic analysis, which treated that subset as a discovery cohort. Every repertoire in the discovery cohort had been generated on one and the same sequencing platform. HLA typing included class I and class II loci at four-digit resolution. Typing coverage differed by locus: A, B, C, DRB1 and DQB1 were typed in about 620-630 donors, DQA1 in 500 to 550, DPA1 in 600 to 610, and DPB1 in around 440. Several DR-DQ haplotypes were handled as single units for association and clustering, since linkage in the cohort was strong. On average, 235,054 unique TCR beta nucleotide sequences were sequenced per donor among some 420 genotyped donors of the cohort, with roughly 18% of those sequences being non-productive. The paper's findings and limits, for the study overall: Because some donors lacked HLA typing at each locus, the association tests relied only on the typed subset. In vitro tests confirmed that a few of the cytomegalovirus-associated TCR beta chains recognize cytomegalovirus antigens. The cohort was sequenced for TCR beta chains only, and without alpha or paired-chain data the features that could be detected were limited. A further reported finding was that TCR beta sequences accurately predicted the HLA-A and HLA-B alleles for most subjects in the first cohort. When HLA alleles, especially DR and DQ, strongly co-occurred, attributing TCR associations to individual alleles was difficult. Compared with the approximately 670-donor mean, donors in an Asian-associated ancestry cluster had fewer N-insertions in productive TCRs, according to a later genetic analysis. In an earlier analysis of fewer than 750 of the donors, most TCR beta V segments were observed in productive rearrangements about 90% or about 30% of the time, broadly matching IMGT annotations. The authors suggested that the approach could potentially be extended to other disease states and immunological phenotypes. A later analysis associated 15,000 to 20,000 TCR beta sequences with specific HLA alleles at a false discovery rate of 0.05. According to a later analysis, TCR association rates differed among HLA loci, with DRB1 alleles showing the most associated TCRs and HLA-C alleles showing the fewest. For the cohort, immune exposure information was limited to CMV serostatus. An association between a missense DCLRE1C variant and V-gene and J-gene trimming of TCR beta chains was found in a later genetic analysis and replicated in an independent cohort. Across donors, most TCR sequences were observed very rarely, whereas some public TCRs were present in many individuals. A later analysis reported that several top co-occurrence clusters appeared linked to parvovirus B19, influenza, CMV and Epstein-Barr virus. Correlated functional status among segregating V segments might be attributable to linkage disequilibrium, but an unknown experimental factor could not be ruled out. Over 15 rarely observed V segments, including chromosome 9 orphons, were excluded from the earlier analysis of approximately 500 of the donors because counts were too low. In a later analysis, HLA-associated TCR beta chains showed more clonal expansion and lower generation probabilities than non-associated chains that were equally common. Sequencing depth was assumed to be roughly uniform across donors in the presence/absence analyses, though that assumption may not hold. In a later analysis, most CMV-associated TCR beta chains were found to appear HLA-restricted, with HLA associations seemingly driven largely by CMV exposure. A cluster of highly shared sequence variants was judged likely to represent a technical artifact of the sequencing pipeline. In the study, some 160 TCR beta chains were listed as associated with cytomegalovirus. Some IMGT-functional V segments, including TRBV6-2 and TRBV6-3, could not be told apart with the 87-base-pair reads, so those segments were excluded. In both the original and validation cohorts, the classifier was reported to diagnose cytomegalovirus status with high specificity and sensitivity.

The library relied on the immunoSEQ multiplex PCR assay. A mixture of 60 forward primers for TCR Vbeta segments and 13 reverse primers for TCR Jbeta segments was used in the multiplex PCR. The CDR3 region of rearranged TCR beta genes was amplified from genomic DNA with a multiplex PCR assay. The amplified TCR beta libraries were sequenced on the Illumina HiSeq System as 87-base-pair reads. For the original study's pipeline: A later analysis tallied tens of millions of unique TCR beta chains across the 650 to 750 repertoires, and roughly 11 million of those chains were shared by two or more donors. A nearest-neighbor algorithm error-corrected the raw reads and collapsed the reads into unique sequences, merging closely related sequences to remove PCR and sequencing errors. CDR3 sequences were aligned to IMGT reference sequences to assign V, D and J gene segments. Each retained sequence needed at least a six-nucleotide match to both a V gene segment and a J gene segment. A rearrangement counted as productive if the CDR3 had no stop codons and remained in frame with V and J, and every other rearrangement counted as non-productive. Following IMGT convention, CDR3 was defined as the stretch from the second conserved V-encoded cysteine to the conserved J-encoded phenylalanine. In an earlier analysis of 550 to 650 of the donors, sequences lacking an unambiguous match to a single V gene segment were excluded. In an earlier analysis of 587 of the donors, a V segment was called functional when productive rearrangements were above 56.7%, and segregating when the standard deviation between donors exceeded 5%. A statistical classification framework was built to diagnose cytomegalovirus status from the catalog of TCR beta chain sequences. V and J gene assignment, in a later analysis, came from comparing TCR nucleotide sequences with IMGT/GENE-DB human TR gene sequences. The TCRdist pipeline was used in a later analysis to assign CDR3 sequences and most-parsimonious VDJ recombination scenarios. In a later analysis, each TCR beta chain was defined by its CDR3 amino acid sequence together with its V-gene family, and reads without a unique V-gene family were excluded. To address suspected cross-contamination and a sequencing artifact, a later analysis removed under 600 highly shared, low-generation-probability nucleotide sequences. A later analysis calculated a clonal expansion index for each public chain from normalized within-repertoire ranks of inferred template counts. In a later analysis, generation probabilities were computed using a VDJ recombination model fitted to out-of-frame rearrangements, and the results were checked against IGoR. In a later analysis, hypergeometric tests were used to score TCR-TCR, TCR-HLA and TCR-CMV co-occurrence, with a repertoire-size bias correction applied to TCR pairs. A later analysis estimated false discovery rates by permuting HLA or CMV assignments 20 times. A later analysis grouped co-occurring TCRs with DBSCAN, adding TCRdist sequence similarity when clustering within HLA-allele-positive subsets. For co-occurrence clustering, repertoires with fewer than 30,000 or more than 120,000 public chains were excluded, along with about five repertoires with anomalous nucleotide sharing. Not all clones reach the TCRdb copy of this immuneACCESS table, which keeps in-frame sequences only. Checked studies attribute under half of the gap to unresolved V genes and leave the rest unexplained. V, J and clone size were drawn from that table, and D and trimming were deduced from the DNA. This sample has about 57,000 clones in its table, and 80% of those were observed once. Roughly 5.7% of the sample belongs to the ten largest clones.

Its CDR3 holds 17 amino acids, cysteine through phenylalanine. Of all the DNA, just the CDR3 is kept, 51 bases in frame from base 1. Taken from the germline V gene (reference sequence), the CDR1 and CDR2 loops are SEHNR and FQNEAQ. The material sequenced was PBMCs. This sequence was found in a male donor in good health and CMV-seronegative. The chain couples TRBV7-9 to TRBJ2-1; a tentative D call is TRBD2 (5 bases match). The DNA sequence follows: TGTTCCAGCAGTTTTACCGGCGGACTCAGCTCCTACAATGAGCAGTTCTTC. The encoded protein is CSSSFTGGLSSYNEQFF.